The T cell receptor beta chain under discussion was sequenced for a study of T cell responses to AZD1222 COVID-19 vaccine. Broader study findings: Just a handful of AZD1222 recipients tested seropositive at baseline.

Trimming took off 1 base at V and 2 bases at J, with 12 bases between the two ends. There are 15 residues in the CDR3. Germline V gene sequence: CDR1 LGHNA, CDR2 YSLEER. Profiling relied on immunoSEQ multiplex PCR, and the TCRdb table lists in-frame clones only, not all of them. The sample lists about 150,000 clones, about 91% occurring once. This clone was seen a handful of times. The antigen is not known. This TCR derives from an adult in good health. The chain carries TRBV4-3 and TRBJ2-7, with D maybe TRBD1 (5 bases). Sample: peripheral blood, taken on day 0 of AZD1222 vaccination. CDR3 residues: CASSQAQGRTYEQYF. CDR3 DNA: TGCGCCAGCAGCCAAGCGCAGGGCAGAACCTACGAGCAGTACTTC.